One sample yielded the 22 T cell receptor beta chains listed below, sequenced in a study of shared clonotypes between healthy human individuals. The repertoire was sequenced with immunoSEQ multiplex PCR; TCRdb's copy has only in-frame clones and lacks some. The sample yields 600,000 to 700,000 clones, roughly 73% seen once. The sequencing sample was made of memory CD4+ T cells sorted from blood. The subset is: CD45RA-negative fraction. The receptors stem from a young woman in good health.

The rearrangement links TRBV5-8 to TRBJ2-2; 9 bases agree with TRBD1. The V segment lost 5 bases and the J segment 0 bases; nucleotides outside the gene matches: 5. The CDR3 is 16 amino acids. Per germline, CDR1 SGHTS and CDR2 YDEGEE. This CDR3 is CASRQGQGTNTGELFF. The CDR3 DNA sequence: TGTGCCAGCAGACAGGGACAGGGAACGAACACCGGGGAGCTGTTTTTT.

The sample holds one count of this clone. The CDR3 coding sequence is TGTGCCAGCATTGCCCCTAGCGGGAGGTACGAGCAGTACTTC. Translation gives CASIAPSGRYEQYF. The gene calls are TRBV2 and TRBJ2-7, with 11 bases identical to TRBD2. Germline V gene sequence: CDR1 SNHLY, CDR2 FYNNEI. The length of the CDR3 is 14 residues. The V segment lost 7 bases and the J segment 4 bases; nucleotides outside the gene matches: 6. Variable domain in full (rest from reference TRBV2 and TRBJ2-7): EPEVTQTPSHQVTQMGQEVILRCVPISNHLYFYWYRQILGQKVEFLVSFYNNEISEKSEIFDDQFSVERPDGSNFTLKIRSTKLEDSAMYFCASIAPSGRYEQYFGPGTRLTVT.

V is TRBV11-2 and J is TRBJ1-1, with D possibly TRBD1 on 6 matching bases. V gave up 0 bases and J gave up 7 bases, with 12 bases separating them. The V gene's germline CDR1 is SGHAT and CDR2 FQNNGV. This CDR3 comprises 14 residues. The CDR3 protein is CASSLESGHGEAFF. The CDR3, as DNA: TGTGCCAGCAGCTTAGAGTCGGGACACGGTGAAGCTTTCTTT.

The chain combines TRBV7-2 with TRBJ2-7; no clear D gene. The CDR3 loop spans 16 amino acids. Germline V gives CDR1 SGHTA, CDR2 FQGNSA. Trimming cost V 5 bases and J 5 bases, with 22 bases left between them. The chain's CDR3 is CASSPQVGRIGDEQYF. The DNA of the CDR3 is TGTGCCAGCAGCCCTCAGGTAGGGCGGATTGGTGACGAGCAGTACTTC.

The CDR3 region is CASSLFPSGSADTQYF. The CDR3 bases are TGTGCCAGCAGCTTATTTCCTAGCGGGAGTGCAGATACGCAGTATTTT. The V gene is TRBV7-2, the J gene TRBJ2-3; 10 bases are shared with TRBD2. Trimming took 2 bases from V and 4 from J; bases not matched to a gene: 6. The CDR3 extends over 16 amino acids. Germline V lookup: CDR1 SGHTA, CDR2 FQGNSA.

The chain couples TRBV18 to TRBJ1-4; 7 bases are a match to TRBD1. CDR3 length equals 14 residues. CDR1 is KGHSH and CDR2 is LQKENI in the germline V gene. The ends lost 4 bases at V and 5 bases at J; junction bases unmatched: 4. CDR3 nucleotides: TGTGCCAGCTCACAACAGGGGCTGAATGAAAAACTGTTTTTT. Residues: CASSQQGLNEKLFF.

This sequence joins TRBV19 and TRBJ2-1; 7 bases align to TRBD2. The CDR3 length is 14 residues. Germline V gene lookup returns CDR1 LNHDA and CDR2 SQIVND (reference sequence). Trimming at V came to 6 bases and at J to 2 bases, leaving 4 bases not matched to a gene. For the CDR3, the DNA is TGTGCCAGTAGGCGGGAGTCGGCCTACAATGAGCAGTTCTTC. Residues: CASRRESAYNEQFF.

This chain joins TRBV7-7 and TRBJ2-2; D possibly corresponds to TRBD2 (6 bases). Germline assignment: CDR1 SSHAT and CDR2 FNYEAQ (reference sequence). V lost 4 bases and J lost 0, with 9 bases in between. The CDR3 is 15 amino acids. The CDR3: CASSSASANTGELFF. Here the CDR3 DNA reads TGTGCCAGCAGCTCGGCTAGCGCGAACACCGGGGAGCTGTTTTTT.

CDR3 bases: TGTGCCAGCAGCTTCGAACAGGGGCTTAACTATGGCTACACCTTC. Residues: CASSFEQGLNYGYTF. The rearrangement links TRBV14 to TRBJ1-2, with TRBD1 matching over 7 bases. This CDR3 spans 15 amino acids. The germline gives CDR1 SGHDN, CDR2 FVKESK. The J segment lost 1 base and the V segment lost 5 bases, leaving 7 bases of the junction unmatched.

The V and J genes are TRBV15 and TRBJ1-5, with D hard to call. CDR3 length equals 15 residues. Germline V gene lookup returns CDR1 LNHNV and CDR2 YYDKDF (reference sequence). Trimming cost V 1 base and J 6 bases, with 13 bases left between them. The CDR3 sequence is CATSRVSGLGQPQHF. CDR3 nucleotide sequence: TGTGCCACCAGCAGAGTGTCCGGGCTGGGTCAGCCCCAGCATTTT.

The V gene is TRBV28, the J gene TRBJ1-3; TRBD1 aligns across 8 bases. Per germline, CDR1 MDHEN and CDR2 SYDVKM. This CDR3 contains 15 residues. Unmatched junction bases numbered 7, after V lost 6 bases and J lost 3 bases. The CDR3 nucleotides read TGTGCCAGCAGCATCAGGGGGCTCGTTGGAAACACCATATATTTT. Translation gives CASSIRGLVGNTIYF.

The chain links TRBV5-6 to TRBJ2-1, with a weak D call TRBD2 (8 bases). V gave up 0 bases and J gave up 5 bases, with 18 bases separating them. The CDR3 has 17 residues. CDR1 SGHDT and CDR2 YYEEEE come from the germline V gene. Written as DNA, the CDR3 is TGTGCCAGCAGCTTGGAGCGGGGGACAGAGGTTAACAATGAGCAGTTCTTC. Protein sequence: CASSLERGTEVNNEQFF.

This clone was counted only a few times. This chain uses TRBV14 with TRBJ2-2, with D uncertain. The V end was cut by 1 base, the J end by 3 bases, with 15 bases between. The CDR3 totals 17 residues. CDR1 SGHDN and CDR2 FVKESK come from the germline V gene. In DNA, the CDR3 is TGTGCCAGCAGCCAAGCTCCAATAGCTTGGGACACCGGGGAGCTGTTTTTT. It translates to CASSQAPIAWDTGELFF.

CDR3 nucleotide sequence: TGCGCCAGCAGCCTCTCCGGGACTAGCGGGGGGGGTAGCACAGATACGCAGTATTTT. This codes for CASSLSGTSGGGSTDTQYF. The rearrangement links TRBV4-1 to TRBJ2-3; TRBD2 aligns across 16 bases. The CDR3 is 19 residues long. The V and J ends lost 4 bases and 0 bases, in that order; junction bases with no gene match: 7. Germline assignment: CDR1 MGHRA and CDR2 YSYEKL.

This clone was seen once. The chain carries TRBV2 and TRBJ2-1; D is unclear. CDR1 is SNHLY, CDR2 FYNNEI, per germline. The CDR3 runs 13 residues. The germline V and J ends were trimmed by 1 base and 5 bases, with 6 bases remaining between them. CDR3 bases: TGTGCCAGCAGTGAAGACTGGGACAATGAGCAGTTCTTC. Translating it yields CASSEDWDNEQFF.

CDR3 coding DNA: TGTGCCAGCAGTTACGTTGGCCCTAAAGATACGCAGTATTTT. Its translation: CASSYVGPKDTQYF. This chain connects TRBV6-5 to TRBJ2-3; D ambiguous. This CDR3 comprises 14 residues. Trimming removed 2 bases at V and 5 bases at J, with 11 bases between. Germline V gene lookup returns CDR1 MNHEY and CDR2 SVGAGI.

The CDR3 spells CASSPVGPYGYTF. The CDR3 DNA sequence: TGTGCCAGCTCACCGGTCGGCCCCTATGGCTACACCTTC. The rearrangement uses TRBV18 and TRBJ1-2; D unresolved. V was clipped by 3 bases and J by 4 bases, with 9 bases between them. Germline CDR1 reads KGHSH; CDR2 reads LQKENI. There are 13 residues in the CDR3.

V and J are TRBV6-1 and TRBJ2-3; D remains unclear. V gave up 7 bases and J gave up 1 base, with 12 bases separating them. The CDR3 has 14 amino acids. Germline lookup yields CDR1 MNHNS and CDR2 SASEGT. The CDR3: CASKPPLGTDTQYF. CDR3 bases: TGTGCCAGCAAGCCACCCCTGGGCACAGATACGCAGTATTTT.

This clone came up a few times. The sample contains more than one DNA sequence encoding this CDR3. The chain links TRBV18 to TRBJ2-7; tentative D call: TRBD1 (5 bases). Trimming cost V 6 bases and J 3 bases, with 12 bases left between them. CDR1 and CDR2 (germline): KGHSH, LQKENI. The CDR3 length is 13 residues. CDR3 region: CASSPDSLYEQYF. CDR3 DNA: TGTGCCAGCTCCCCCGACAGTCTCTACGAGCAGTACTTC.

The chain links TRBV27 to TRBJ2-5; TRBD2 matches at 13 bases. The CDR3 is 16 residues long. Per germline, CDR1 MNHEY and CDR2 SMNVEV (reference sequence). The ends lost 2 bases at V and 4 bases at J; junction bases unmatched: 4. The CDR3 nucleotides are TGTGCCAGCAGTTTAACCGGACTAGCGGGAGTAGAGACCCAGTACTTC. Translation: CASSLTGLAGVETQYF.

The chain is built from TRBV14 and TRBJ1-2; TRBD1 might be the D (5 bases). CDR3 length: 14 residues. V was clipped by 4 bases and J by 2 bases, with 11 bases between them. The V gene's germline CDR1 is SGHDN and CDR2 FVKESK. Written as DNA, the CDR3 is TGTGCCAGCAGCCGGGGCGGTGAGAACTATGGCTACACCTTC. Protein: CASSRGGENYGYTF.

V gene TRBV29-1 combines with J gene TRBJ1-4; tentatively, D is TRBD1 (6 bases). In germline, CDR1 is SQVTM, CDR2 ANQGSEA. Trimming stripped 5 bases from V and 1 base from J, with 11 bases between. The CDR3 extends over 14 amino acids. CDR3 region: CSVSPTGTNEKLFF. The CDR3 bases are TGCAGCGTTAGTCCGACAGGAACTAATGAAAAACTGTTTTTT.